One sample yielded the 17 T cell receptor beta chains listed below, sequenced in a study of cytomegalovirus exposure and HLA in healthy donors. PCR involved 60 Vbeta and 13 Jbeta primers. Repertoires were generated with immunoSEQ multiplex PCR, while TCRdb's copy carries only in-frame clones and drops some. The sample holds under 150,000 clones. The sequenced material came from PBMCs. These receptors came from a middle-aged man in good health and CMV-seronegative.

The rearrangement uses TRBV6-1 and TRBJ2-7; 7 bases align to TRBD1. The CDR3 covers 14 residues. Germline loops: CDR1 MNHNS, CDR2 SASEGT. V lost 11 bases, J lost 0 bases, and 10 bases stayed unmatched. This chain's CDR3 is CAARRTGPSYEQYF. The CDR3 DNA reads as TGTGCCGCCCGACGGACAGGCCCCTCCTACGAGCAGTACTTC.

This chain links TRBV4-2 with TRBJ1-5, with a tentative D call TRBD1 (5 bases). Germline V gene sequence: CDR1 LGHNA, CDR2 YNFKEQ. The V end lost 0 bases, the J end lost 13 bases, and 13 bases lay between the germline ends. This CDR3 spans 13 amino acids. The CDR3 sequence: CASSQERQGLQHF. The CDR3 DNA is TGTGCCAGCAGCCAAGAGAGGCAGGGCCTACAGCATTTT.

The chain carries TRBV6-4 and TRBJ2-5; TRBD1 matches 7 bases. This CDR3 has 13 amino acids. Germline loops: CDR1 MRHNA, CDR2 SNTAGT. With V trimmed by 4 bases and J by 4 bases, 3 bases remained unmatched. CDR3 amino acids: CASSVDRAETQYF. The CDR3 DNA reads TGTGCCAGCAGTGTAGACAGGGCAGAGACCCAGTACTTC.

The chain is built from TRBV5-6 and TRBJ1-2; D unclear. Trimming shortened V by 4 bases and J by 0 bases, and 4 bases separated the two germline ends. The CDR3 is 12 amino acids. Germline-derived CDR1 and CDR2 are SGHDT and YYEEEE. The CDR3 reads CASSPANYGYTF. The CDR3 coding sequence is TGTGCCAGCAGCCCAGCTAACTATGGCTACACCTTC. Using reference TRBV5-6 and TRBJ1-2 for the parts outside the CDR3, the full variable domain is DAGVTQSPTHLIKTRGQQVTLRCSPKSGHDTVSWYQQALGQGPQFIFQYYEEEERQRGNFPDRFSGHQFPNYSSELNVNALLLGDSALYLCASSPANYGYTFGSGTRLTVV.

V and J are TRBV7-9 and TRBJ1-1, with D perhaps TRBD1 (6 bases). The CDR3 consists of 17 residues. Per germline, CDR1 SEHNR and CDR2 FQNEAQ (reference sequence). V was trimmed by 3 bases and J by 3 bases, leaving 20 bases between them. CDR3 DNA: TGTGCCAGCAGCTTCCTACAGGGTCGAGAGTGGGACACTGAAGCTTTCTTT. Translated: CASSFLQGREWDTEAFF.

This rearrangement joins TRBV5-1 to TRBJ2-3; 7 bases line up with TRBD1. Germline V gene sequence: CDR1 SGHRS, CDR2 YFSETQ. The CDR3 sequence is 15 residues long. The V gene end was trimmed by 0 bases and the J gene end by 0 bases; junction bases not matched to a gene: 1. The DNA for the CDR3 is TGCGCCAGCAGCTTGGGACAGGGCAGCACAGATACGCAGTATTTT. This codes for CASSLGQGSTDTQYF.

V and J are TRBV7-6 and TRBJ2-5, with 7 bases matching TRBD2. Trimming removed 0 bases from V and 0 bases from J; junction bases left unmatched: 1. Germline CDR1 SGHVS, CDR2 FNYEAQ. This CDR3 has 15 residues. CDR3 bases: TGTGCCAGCAGCTTAGCGGGGGGGTACCAAGAGACCCAGTACTTC. Translation gives CASSLAGGYQETQYF.

This chain uses TRBV7-6 with TRBJ1-2; 10 nucleotides agree with TRBD1. This CDR3 contains 15 residues. The germline CDR1 and CDR2 sequences are SGHVS and FNYEAQ. Losses at the gene ends were 1 base for V and 8 bases for J; bases not matched to a gene: 7. The CDR3 loop is CASSLDRQGAIGYTF. CDR3 in DNA: TGTGCCAGCAGCTTAGATCGACAGGGGGCGATCGGCTACACCTTC.

This rearrangement joins TRBV4-1 to TRBJ2-2, with a possible D match to TRBD2 (6 bases). The CDR3 covers 16 residues. The V end was cut by 1 base, the J end by 3 bases, with 12 bases between. Germline CDR1 reads MGHRA; CDR2 reads YSYEKL. CDR3 in DNA: TGCGCCAGCAGCCAAGGAGGTTGGGGGGACACCGGGGAGCTGTTTTTT. Residues: CASSQGGWGDTGELFF.

The chain links TRBV7-2 to TRBJ2-1; tentative D call: TRBD2 (5 bases). Germline V gene lookup returns CDR1 SGHTA and CDR2 FQGNSA. The CDR3 sequence is 15 residues long. V was cut by 5 bases and J by 0 bases, with 11 bases left in between. For the CDR3, the DNA is TGTGCCAGCAGCAATAGCGTGAGCTCCTACAATGAGCAGTTCTTC. This codes for CASSNSVSSYNEQFF. Drawing the rest from reference TRBV7-2 and TRBJ2-1, the complete variable domain is GAGVSQSPSNKVTEKGKDVELRCDPISGHTALYWYRQSLGQGLEFLIYFQGNSAPDKSGLPSDRFSAERTGGSVSTLTIQRTQQEDSAVYLCASSNSVSSYNEQFFGPGTRLTVL.

The V call is TRBV5-6, the J call TRBJ1-2, with a possible D match to TRBD1 (5 bases). Trimming removed 2 bases at V and 8 bases at J, with 13 bases between. Germline CDR1 reads SGHDT; CDR2 reads YYEEEE. The CDR3 spans 13 residues. CDR3 amino acids: CASSFEGVRGYTF. DNA for the CDR3: TGTGCCAGCAGCTTCGAAGGGGTTAGGGGCTACACCTTC.

The V gene is TRBV19, the J gene TRBJ1-1; 7 nucleotides line up with TRBD1. The J segment lost 0 bases and the V segment lost 3 bases, leaving 4 bases of the junction unmatched. CDR1 is LNHDA and CDR2 is SQIVND in the germline V gene (reference sequence). This CDR3 has 15 residues. The CDR3 protein is CASSIGQAMNTEAFF. The DNA for the CDR3 is TGTGCCAGTAGTATCGGACAGGCCATGAACACTGAAGCTTTCTTT. Full variable domain (rest looked up from reference TRBV19 and TRBJ1-1): DGGITQSPKYLFRKEGQNVTLSCEQNLNHDAMYWYRQDPGQGLRLIYYSQIVNDFQKGDIAEGYSVSREKKESFPLTVTSAQKNPTAFYLCASSIGQAMNTEAFFGQGTRLTVV.

The chain uses TRBV6-6 and TRBJ1-1, with D tentatively TRBD1 (5 bases). The CDR3 contains 14 residues. V lost 2 bases, J lost 7 bases, and 14 bases lay in between. Germline CDR1 and CDR2: MNHNY and SVGAGI (reference sequence). The CDR3 DNA follows: TGTGCCAGCAGTTACCCCCAATCAGGGATTGAAGCTTTCTTT. This translates into CASSYPQSGIEAFF.

CDR3 DNA: TGCGCCAGCAGCCAGCAGACAGGCCTCAATCAGCCCCAGCATTTT. It yields the protein CASSQQTGLNQPQHF. The chain couples TRBV4-3 to TRBJ1-5, with D perhaps matching TRBD1 (6 bases). V dropped 3 bases and J dropped 3 bases, with 12 bases sitting between them. The CDR3 loop spans 15 amino acids. Germline loops: CDR1 LGHNA, CDR2 YSLEER.

This sequence joins TRBV7-9 and TRBJ2-7, with 13 bases fitting TRBD2. Germline values: CDR1 SEHNR, CDR2 FQNEAQ (reference sequence). V shed 5 bases and J 3 bases; nucleotides not matched to a gene: 10. The CDR3 runs 17 residues. The CDR3 region is CASSAQGRTSGGYEQYF. The CDR3 region has the DNA TGTGCCAGCAGCGCCCAGGGGCGGACTAGCGGGGGCTACGAGCAGTACTTC.

The chain employs TRBV7-9 and TRBJ1-4, with D possibly matching TRBD1 (5 bases). The CDR3 sequence is 15 residues long. Germline assignment: CDR1 SEHNR and CDR2 FQNEAQ (reference sequence). V lost 3 bases to trimming and J lost 5 bases, with 13 bases between them. The CDR3 protein is CASSLGQSTNEKLFF. DNA for the CDR3: TGTGCCAGCAGCTTGGGGCAGTCTACGAATGAAAAACTGTTTTTT.

The gene calls are TRBV27 and TRBJ2-7; D is possibly TRBD2 (5 bases). There are 13 residues in the CDR3. Looked up from germline, CDR1 is MNHEY and CDR2 is SMNVEV (reference sequence). Between the trimmed V and J ends, which lost 3 bases and 0 bases, there was a span of 6 bases. Here the CDR3 reads CASSLAGSYEQYF. Here the CDR3 DNA reads TGTGCCAGCAGTTTGGCGGGCTCCTACGAGCAGTACTTC.